A single sample gave rise to the 29 T cell receptor beta chains below, sequenced in a study of T cell changes during pregnancy in multiple sclerosis. Using immunoSEQ multiplex PCR, the repertoire was profiled, and TCRdb retains in-frame clones only, with some absent. The profile shows tens of thousands of clones, roughly nine tenths of them singletons. This sample comprised peripheral blood, obtained in the third trimester of pregnancy. The source is a female donor with multiple sclerosis, enrolled in a pregnancy study.

This CDR3 is CASSLGDRGGYSNQPQHF. As DNA, the CDR3 is TGTGCCAGCAGTTTGGGAGACAGGGGTGGTTATAGCAATCAGCCCCAGCATTTT. This sequence joins TRBV28 and TRBJ1-5; 8 nucleotides align to TRBD1. The junction had 10 bases not matched to a gene; V was cut back by 3 bases and J by 0 bases. CDR3 length equals 18 residues. Germline V gene data show CDR1 as MDHEN and CDR2 as SYDVKM.

The chain is built from TRBV5-1 and TRBJ2-1; a weak D match, TRBD1 (6 bases). Germline loops: CDR1 SGHRS, CDR2 YFSETQ. V was shortened by 3 bases and J by 4 bases, with 11 bases between the two germline ends. There are 14 residues in the CDR3. The CDR3 protein is CASSSTGTYNEQFF. DNA for the CDR3: TGCGCCAGCAGCTCGACTGGGACATACAATGAGCAGTTCTTC. The full variable domain, in which reference TRBV5-1 and TRBJ2-1 provide the parts outside the CDR3, is KAGVTQTPRYLIKTRGQQVTLSCSPISGHRSVSWYQQTPGQGLQFLFEYFSETQRNKGNFPGRFSGRQFSNSRSEMNVSTLELGDSALYLCASSSTGTYNEQFFGPGTRLTVL.

The chain is built from TRBV19 and TRBJ2-3; 9 positions agree with TRBD2. The V segment lost 5 bases and the J segment 3 bases; nucleotides outside the gene matches: 9. Germline values: CDR1 LNHDA, CDR2 SQIVND (reference sequence). CDR3 length: 16 residues. Written as DNA, the CDR3 is TGTGCCAGTAGTCTCCCGGGACTAGCAGTAACAGATACGCAGTATTTT. Encoded protein: CASSLPGLAVTDTQYF.

This rearrangement joins TRBV10-3 to TRBJ2-7, with TRBD1 identical over 7 bases. V shed 3 bases and J 3 bases; nucleotides not matched to a gene: 5. The CDR3 has 14 residues. CDR1 ENHRY and CDR2 SYGVKD come from the germline V gene. CDR3 coding DNA: TGTGCCATCAGTGAAGGGACAGATGGCTACGAGCAGTACTTC. It is translated as CAISEGTDGYEQYF.

Written as DNA, the CDR3 is TGTGCCAGCGCCCCTTGGGGCTCTGGAACGAGAGCTATTGGCTACACCTTC. It is translated as CASAPWGSGTRAIGYTF. The chain employs TRBV7-9 and TRBJ1-2, with D tentatively TRBD1 (5 bases). Germline assignment: CDR1 SEHNR and CDR2 FQNEAQ (reference sequence). This CDR3 is 17 amino acids long. Trimming removed 8 bases from V and 7 bases from J, with 29 bases in between.

This clone was picked up a small number of times. The V call is TRBV19, the J call TRBJ2-1; the D gene is possibly TRBD2 (6 bases). CDR3 length: 16 residues. The V gene lost 6 bases and the J gene lost 5 bases, with 20 bases spanning the gap. CDR1 LNHDA and CDR2 SQIVND come from the germline V gene (reference sequence). The CDR3 sequence: CASREDGGLRNNEQFF. DNA for the CDR3: TGTGCCAGTAGGGAGGACGGGGGTCTTCGGAACAATGAGCAGTTCTTC.

This chain connects TRBV11-2 to TRBJ2-2, with TRBD1 as a possible D gene (6 bases). V was clipped by 5 bases and J by 3 bases, with 13 bases between them. The CDR3 totals 15 residues. Germline V gene sequence: CDR1 SGHAT, CDR2 FQNNGV. The CDR3 region has the DNA TGTGCCAGCAGCCGCACATACAGGGACACCGGGGAGCTGTTTTTT. Translating gives CASSRTYRDTGELFF.

This chain joins TRBV27 and TRBJ2-1; possibly TRBD1 for D (6 bases). V gave up 5 bases and J gave up 4 bases, with 9 bases separating them. CDR1 and CDR2 from the germline V gene are MNHEY and SMNVEV (reference sequence). The CDR3 spans 13 residues. The CDR3 here is CASSAGEYNEQFF. The CDR3, as DNA: TGTGCCAGCAGTGCAGGGGAATACAATGAGCAGTTCTTC.

This chain links TRBV4-1 with TRBJ2-2; the D gene is possibly TRBD2 (6 bases). V was shortened by 1 base and J by 1 base, with 19 bases between the two germline ends. Germline V lookup: CDR1 MGHRA, CDR2 YSYEKL. The CDR3 runs 19 residues. This chain's CDR3 is CASSQVEGGRAGNTGELFF. CDR3 coding DNA: TGCGCCAGCAGCCAAGTGGAGGGAGGAAGGGCTGGGAACACCGGGGAGCTGTTTTTT.

This clone was observed once. The chain couples TRBV4-3 to TRBJ1-2; no reliable D call. The CDR3 has 14 residues. V was pared by 1 base and J by 4 bases, with 10 bases between. Per germline, CDR1 LGHNA and CDR2 YSLEER. CDR3 coding DNA: TGCGCCAGCAGCCAAGGTGGCTGGCTCTATGGCTACACCTTC. Protein sequence: CASSQGGWLYGYTF.

This clone was seen only once. For the CDR3, the DNA is TGTGCCAGCAGCAAAAACCCCCCAACCCGGACCTTC. Its protein is CASSKNPPTRTF. The chain is built from TRBV5-5 and TRBJ1-2, with no clear D. This CDR3 has 12 amino acids. The ends were cut back, 4 bases at V and 14 bases at J, with 18 bases in the middle. From germline, CDR1 is SGHKS and CDR2 YYEKEE (reference sequence).

This rearrangement joins TRBV5-6 to TRBJ2-2, with 14 nucleotides matching TRBD2. The germline gives CDR1 SGHDT, CDR2 YYEEEE. This CDR3 contains 16 residues. The V and J ends lost 2 bases and 4 bases, in that order; junction bases with no gene match: 1. The CDR3 spells CASSFGLAGGTGELFF. In DNA, the CDR3 is TGTGCCAGCAGCTTCGGACTAGCGGGGGGCACCGGGGAGCTGTTTTTT.

In DNA form, the CDR3 reads TGTGCCAGCAGTTACTCGGGCGGGGCCGGGGTAGATACGCAGTATTTT. Its translation is CASSYSGGAGVDTQYF. The chain joins TRBV6-5 to TRBJ2-3; tentatively, D is TRBD2 (6 bases). Trimming stripped 0 bases from V and 5 bases from J, with 15 bases between. CDR3 length equals 16 residues. Germline V gene sequence: CDR1 MNHEY, CDR2 SVGAGI.

The chain joins TRBV7-9 to TRBJ2-7, with unresolved D. Trimming pared 0 bases from V and 4 bases from J, leaving 13 bases between. Germline-derived CDR1 and CDR2 are SEHNR and FQNEAQ (reference sequence). The CDR3 runs 15 residues. CDR3 protein: CASSLANLFPYEQYF. CDR3 bases: TGTGCCAGCAGCTTAGCAAATCTATTCCCGTACGAGCAGTACTTC.

This chain connects TRBV7-3 to TRBJ2-3; 8 nucleotides align to TRBD1. The junction had 4 bases not matched to a gene; V was cut back by 5 bases and J by 3 bases. The germline V gene has CDR1 SGHTA and CDR2 FQGTGA. The CDR3 spans 14 residues. CDR3 loop: CASSRGQVTDTQYF. The DNA for the CDR3 is TGTGCCAGCAGCCGGGGACAGGTTACAGATACGCAGTATTTT.

This clone appeared a single time. The J gene is TRBJ2-2, the V gene TRBV4-3, with 8 bases matching TRBD1. Per the germline V gene, CDR1 is LGHNA and CDR2 is YSLEER. The CDR3 extends over 16 amino acids. The J segment lost 1 base and the V segment lost 5 bases, leaving 6 bases of the junction unmatched. The CDR3 DNA is TGCGCCAGCAGCATAGAGGGGACAGGGAACACCGGGGAGCTGTTTTTT. Translation: CASSIEGTGNTGELFF.

The chain carries TRBV15 and TRBJ1-1; possible D gene TRBD1, 5 bases. In germline, CDR1 is LNHNV, CDR2 YYDKDF (reference sequence). V was clipped by 0 bases and J by 0 bases, with 8 bases between them. This CDR3 comprises 15 residues. For the CDR3, the DNA is TGTGCCACCAGCAGAGAGGGGCAGATGAACACTGAAGCTTTCTTT. Translation gives CATSREGQMNTEAFF.

The V call is TRBV10-2, the J call TRBJ2-7; 11 positions agree with TRBD2. Germline V gene lookup returns CDR1 WSHSY and CDR2 SAAADI. V was clipped by 8 bases and J by 3 bases; unmatched bases: 3. The CDR3 sequence is 13 residues long. In nucleotides, the CDR3 is TGCGCCAGCGGACTAGCGGGCCGCTACGAGCAGTACTTC. Translated, it gives CASGLAGRYEQYF.

The J gene is TRBJ2-1, the V gene TRBV4-2, with D possibly being TRBD2 (5 bases). CDR1 is LGHNA and CDR2 is YNFKEQ in the germline V gene. V was cut by 1 base and J by 7 bases, with 14 bases left in between. CDR3 length equals 15 residues. The CDR3 here is CASSQVGGRENEQFF. In DNA, the CDR3 is TGTGCCAGCAGCCAAGTGGGTGGGAGAGAGAATGAGCAGTTCTTC.

This chain links TRBV10-3 with TRBJ1-1, with D perhaps TRBD1 (5 bases). There are 13 residues in the CDR3. The germline V gene has CDR1 ENHRY and CDR2 SYGVKD. The germline V and J ends were trimmed by 5 bases and 8 bases, with 15 bases remaining between them. The chain's CDR3 is CAISYGTRGEAFF. In nucleotides, the CDR3 is TGTGCCATCAGTTACGGGACTCGTGGCGAAGCTTTCTTT.

J is TRBJ1-1 and V is TRBV11-3; 9 bases map to TRBD1. The V segment lost 5 bases and the J segment 1 base; nucleotides outside the gene matches: 2. The CDR3 is 14 residues long. Germline V gene lookup returns CDR1 SGHNT and CDR2 YENEEA. The CDR3 DNA sequence: TGTGCCAGCAGCAAACAGGGGGCGAACACTGAAGCTTTCTTT. It yields the protein CASSKQGANTEAFF.

A single count supports this clone. The gene calls are TRBV27 and TRBJ2-1; no clear D gene. The germline V gene has CDR1 MNHEY and CDR2 SMNVEV (reference sequence). The CDR3 runs 12 residues. The V and J ends lost 5 bases and 7 bases respectively, with 9 bases between them. CDR3 region: CASSTYPNEQFF. CDR3 sequence (DNA): TGTGCCAGCAGTACCTATCCGAATGAGCAGTTCTTC.

The sample holds one count of this clone. The chain joins TRBV4-2 to TRBJ1-2; 11 bases line up with TRBD1. This CDR3 is 17 amino acids long. Germline CDR1 is LGHNA and CDR2 is YNFKEQ. Trimming at V came to 0 bases and at J to 4 bases, leaving 7 bases not matched to a gene. CDR3 DNA: TGTGCCAGCAGCCAAGATCTAGGGGACAGGGGGGCCTATGGCTACACCTTC. It translates to CASSQDLGDRGAYGYTF.

The rearrangement links TRBV5-6 to TRBJ1-1, with a weak D call TRBD1 (6 bases). V was pared by 0 bases and J by 1 base, with 7 bases between. This CDR3 spans 14 amino acids. The germline V gene has CDR1 SGHDT and CDR2 YYEEEE. The CDR3 coding sequence is TGTGCCAGCAGCTTGGACAGGGCGAACACTGAAGCTTTCTTT. Its translation: CASSLDRANTEAFF.

This chain joins TRBV11-3 and TRBJ2-1; D gene unclear. Trimming shortened V by 0 bases and J by 1 base, and 16 bases separated the two germline ends. CDR3 length: 18 residues. CDR1 SGHNT and CDR2 YENEEA come from the germline V gene. CDR3 nucleotide sequence: TGTGCCAGCAGCTTAGATCAATCCGGGTCGTGGTCCTACAATGAGCAGTTCTTC. Protein sequence: CASSLDQSGSWSYNEQFF.

As to this clone: Other DNA variants within this sample encode the same CDR3. The chain is built from TRBV5-6 and TRBJ2-7; D call uncertain. Germline V lookup: CDR1 SGHDT, CDR2 YYEEEE. V was pared by 3 bases and J by 3 bases, with 4 bases between. There are 11 residues in the CDR3. CDR3 nucleotide sequence: TGTGCCAGCAGCTCCAACTACGAGCAGTACTTC. Translated: CASSSNYEQYF.

The chain uses TRBV5-1 and TRBJ2-2; 10 nucleotides line up with TRBD2. V shed 3 bases, J shed 5 bases, and the junction held 7 bases outside the gene matches. This CDR3 is built from 16 residues. Germline lookup yields CDR1 SGHRS and CDR2 YFSETQ. This CDR3 reads CASSYSGTSETGELFF. The CDR3 DNA reads as TGCGCCAGCAGCTACTCCGGGACTAGCGAGACCGGGGAGCTGTTTTTT. Filled out from reference TRBV5-1 and TRBJ2-2, the complete variable domain reads KAGVTQTPRYLIKTRGQQVTLSCSPISGHRSVSWYQQTPGQGLQFLFEYFSETQRNKGNFPGRFSGRQFSNSRSEMNVSTLELGDSALYLCASSYSGTSETGELFFGEGSRLTVL.

This chain uses TRBV6-5 with TRBJ2-3, with 8 positions matching TRBD2. The V and J ends lost 4 bases and 4 bases, in that order; junction bases with no gene match: 7. The CDR3 runs to 15 residues. Germline V gene lookup returns CDR1 MNHEY and CDR2 SVGAGI. The DNA of the CDR3 is TGTGCCAGCAGTTCGTCGCGGGAGGTCCCAGATACGCAGTATTTT. Encoded protein: CASSSSREVPDTQYF.

The genes are TRBV20-1 and TRBJ2-1, with TRBD2 identical over 7 bases. CDR3 length: 11 amino acids. Germline assignment: CDR1 DFQATT and CDR2 SNEGSKA (reference sequence). The CDR3: CGGGRSDEQFF. DNA for the CDR3: TGCGGGGGGGGGAGGTCGGACGAGCAGTTCTTC.